This T cell receptor (beta chain) was retrieved from a study of Ad26.COV2.S vaccination and SARS-CoV-2 variants (dated by TCRdb to the early 2020s). General notes on the study: Donors in the vaccine arm were drawn from COV1001, a multicentre, randomized, double-blind, placebo-controlled phase I-IIa trial testing Ad26.COV2.S in healthy adults. Throughout the experiments and outcome assessment, investigators stayed blinded to trial group allocation. Ad26.COV2.S was administered intramuscularly at 5 x 10^10 or 1 x 10^11 viral particles, either as a single shot or as two shots given 56 days apart. TCRbeta repertoire sequencing was used to assess the specificity and breadth of SARS-CoV-2-reactive T cell receptors after Ad26.COV2.S vaccination. A total of 32 samples were included in the TCR-sequenced set, comprising some 20 Ad26.COV2.S vaccine recipients, 5 placebo recipients and 8 SARS-CoV-2 convalescent individuals. Trial participants were randomized into five groups of five: low-dose or high-dose Ad26.COV2.S given once or twice, or placebo on both occasions. Paper-wide results and their limitations: Spike-specific TCR breadth was higher in Ad26.COV2.S recipients than in placebo recipients (P = 0.0014). After vaccination, spike-specific CD8+ and CD4+ T cell responses were reported to show substantial breadth. The study was not powered for comparison of responses between vaccine doses or regimens. The authors noted that the TCR breadth and depth analyses may have underestimated total T cell responses. Comparable non-spike TCR breadth was observed between vaccine and placebo recipients, consistent with only spike being contained in the vaccine.

The immunoSEQ Assay was used to sequence TCRbeta CDR3 regions. After extraction, genomic DNA underwent amplification by bias-controlled multiplex PCR, followed by high-throughput sequencing. In the paper's pipeline: To quantify the absolute abundance of every unique TCRbeta CDR3 region, sequences were collapsed and filtered. Usable DNA was measured by amplifying reference genes present in all nucleated cells, and TCRbeta template counts were normalized to that usable DNA to estimate T cell fraction. Repertoire TCRs were annotated as SARS-CoV-2-specific by exact matching of V gene, CDR3 amino acid sequence and J gene to a known reactive TCR set. The reference SARS-CoV-2 TCR set was derived from MIRA and filtered for enrichment in COVID-19-positive ImmuneCODE repertoires, a step that removed public or cross-reactive TCRs. Drawing on the MIRA antigens, annotated TCRs were analysed further at the level of specific ORF or position within ORF. Breadth was defined as the number of annotated unique rearrangements divided by the total number of unique productive rearrangements, and depth was defined as the summed frequency of the annotated unique rearrangements. Group comparisons of TCR breadth used two-sided Wilcoxon rank-sum tests. Entries here come from immuneACCESS through TCRdb and include only in-frame sequences with V and J called. Some clones fail to appear in such tables; in the studies checked, an unresolved V gene covers under half of the shortfall, and the cause of the remainder is unknown. V and J calls and clone size are those listed in that table; D and trimming were worked out from the DNA. The table for this sample lists about 320,000 clones; 85% of them were counted only once. Approximately 2% of the sample rests with the top ten.

The treatment or condition label here, explained by the study, means: around 19 received Ad26.COV2.S at low or high dose, single or two shots; about 5 received placebo; per-sample allocation not given. Repertoires of vaccine and placebo recipients were sequenced from samples collected on day 63 after the first injection. Between 29 July and 7 August 2020, Cohort 1b enrolled around 24 adults aged 18-55 years at one site in Boston, USA. Ad26.COV2.S was a replication-incompetent adenovirus type 26 vector that expressed a prefusion-stabilized SARS-CoV-2 spike protein derived from the original Wuhan strain. A word on this clone: Its cognate antigen has yet to be identified. Base qualities are missing; no much larger clone stands one base away.

V loses 8 bases of germline sequence and J loses 8 bases, and the interval between the two ends is 16 bases. Via the germline V gene, CDR1 is MDHEN and CDR2 SYDVKM. The CDR3 covers 13 residues, taking in both the cysteine and the phenylalanine. Here the CDR3 DNA is all that survives: 39 bases in frame from base 1. This clonotype originated in a person between 18 and 65 years old who received the Ad26.COV2.S COVID-19 vaccine or a placebo. Sequencing was performed on peripheral blood, taken in a trial of Ad26.COV2.S vaccine versus placebo. The rearranged segments are TRBV28 and TRBJ2-4, with the D call perhaps TRBD1 or TRBD2, as 5 bases match in each case. CDR3 loop: CASFGASRDIQYF. The nucleotides are TGTGCCAGCTTCGGGGCCTCGAGGGACATTCAGTACTTC.